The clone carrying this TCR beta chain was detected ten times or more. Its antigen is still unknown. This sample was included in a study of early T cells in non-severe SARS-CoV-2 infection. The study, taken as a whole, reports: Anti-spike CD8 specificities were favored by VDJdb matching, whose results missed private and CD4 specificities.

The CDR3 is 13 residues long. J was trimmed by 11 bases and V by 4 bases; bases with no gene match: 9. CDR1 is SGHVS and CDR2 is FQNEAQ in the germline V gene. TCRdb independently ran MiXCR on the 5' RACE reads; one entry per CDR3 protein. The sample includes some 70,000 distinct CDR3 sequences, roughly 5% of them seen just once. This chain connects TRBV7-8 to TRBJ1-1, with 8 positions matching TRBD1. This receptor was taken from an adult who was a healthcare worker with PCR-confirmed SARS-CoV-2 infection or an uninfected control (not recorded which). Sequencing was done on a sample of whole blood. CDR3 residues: CASSSDREGLAFF. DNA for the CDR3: TGTGCCAGCAGCTCGGACAGGGAAGGGCTCGCTTTCTTT.